This T cell receptor (beta chain) was recovered during a study of beta chain features in type 1 diabetes. Expressed TCRB transcripts were sequenced, since all the RNA that had been isolated was reverse transcribed. Some clones are missing from TCRdb's copy, which holds only in-frame ones; the method was immunoSEQ multiplex PCR. In the table there are about 200,000 clones, under 13% of which are singletons. Germline values: CDR1 MNHNS, CDR2 SASEGT. The V segment lost 10 bases and the J segment 6 bases; nucleotides outside the gene matches: 11. CDR3 length: 14 residues. This clone was seen a few times. The chain is built from TRBV6-1 and TRBJ2-1, with 8 bases aligning to TRBD1. This clonotype was sampled from a man between 18 and 35 years old in good health. The sample taken for sequencing was central memory CD4+ T cells from blood. CDR3 protein: CAMGADRVPNEQFF. The DNA of the CDR3 is TGTGCCATGGGCGCGGACAGGGTCCCCAATGAGCAGTTCTTC.